The T cell receptor beta chain described here comes from a study of blood T cell repertoires in COVID-19. Profiled with immunoSEQ multiplex PCR; TCRdb holds only in-frame clones, not every one. The profile shows roughly 150,000 clones, around 85% of them singletons. This CDR3 spans 18 amino acids. Trimming cost V 2 bases and J 2 bases, with 21 bases left between them. Germline V gene data show CDR1 as KGHSH and CDR2 as LQKENI. The chain joins TRBV18 to TRBJ1-2; D call uncertain. Sequenced material: peripheral blood. The source of this sequence is a man aged 60 to 69 with active or convalescent COVID-19. In nucleotides, the CDR3 is TGTGCCAGCTCACCAAACCCGCTTTCGGGGTTTCAAAACTATGGCTACACCTTC. Translation: CASSPNPLSGFQNYGYTF.